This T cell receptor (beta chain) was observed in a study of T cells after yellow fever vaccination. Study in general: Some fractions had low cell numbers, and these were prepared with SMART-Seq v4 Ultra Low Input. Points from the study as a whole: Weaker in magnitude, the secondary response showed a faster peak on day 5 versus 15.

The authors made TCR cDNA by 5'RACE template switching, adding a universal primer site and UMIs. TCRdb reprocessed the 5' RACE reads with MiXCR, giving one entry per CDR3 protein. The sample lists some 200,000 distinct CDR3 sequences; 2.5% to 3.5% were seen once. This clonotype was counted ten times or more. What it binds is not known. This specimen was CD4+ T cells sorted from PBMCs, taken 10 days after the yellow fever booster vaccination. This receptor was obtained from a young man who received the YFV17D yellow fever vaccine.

The CDR3 sequence: CASSPGWEKSTDTQYF. In DNA form, the CDR3 reads TGTGCCAGCAGCCCGGGGTGGGAGAAAAGCACAGATACGCAGTATTTT. The chain joins TRBV7-6 to TRBJ2-3, with D possibly TRBD2 on 5 matching bases. V lost 5 bases to trimming and J lost 0 bases, with 15 bases between them. The germline V gene encodes CDR1 SGHVS and CDR2 FNYEAQ. CDR3 length: 16 amino acids. Using reference TRBV7-6 and TRBJ2-3 for the parts outside the CDR3, the full variable domain is GAGVSQSPRYKVTKRGQDVALRCDPISGHVSLYWYRQALGQGPEFLTYFNYEAQQDKSGLPNDRFSAERPEGSISTLTIQRTEQRDSAMYRCASSPGWEKSTDTQYFGPGTRLTVL.